This T cell receptor (beta chain) was found in a study of response to subunit inactivated influenza vaccine. V lost 1 base to trimming and J lost 6 bases, with 6 bases between them. The CDR3 is made up of 12 amino acids. Germline V CDR1 and CDR2: SEHNR, FQNEAQ (reference sequence). In regard to this clonotype: Its antigen is unidentified.

Notes on the study in general: Authors suggested each seasonal flu vaccination may recruit only limited numbers of new T cells.

MiXCR was run by TCRdb on the RT-PCR reads, yielding one entry per CDR3 protein. The table has almost 250,000 distinct CDR3 sequences, about 12% seen once; the top ten hold 7.8%. The sample in question was non-naive T cells sorted from PBMCs, obtained roughly 2 weeks before vaccination. The clonotype comes from a man over 45 who received an inactivated influenza vaccine. The chain carries TRBV7-9 and TRBJ1-2, with D hard to call. Written as DNA, the CDR3 is TGTGCCAGCAGCTTAGACAGTGATGGCTACACCTTC. Its protein product is CASSLDSDGYTF.